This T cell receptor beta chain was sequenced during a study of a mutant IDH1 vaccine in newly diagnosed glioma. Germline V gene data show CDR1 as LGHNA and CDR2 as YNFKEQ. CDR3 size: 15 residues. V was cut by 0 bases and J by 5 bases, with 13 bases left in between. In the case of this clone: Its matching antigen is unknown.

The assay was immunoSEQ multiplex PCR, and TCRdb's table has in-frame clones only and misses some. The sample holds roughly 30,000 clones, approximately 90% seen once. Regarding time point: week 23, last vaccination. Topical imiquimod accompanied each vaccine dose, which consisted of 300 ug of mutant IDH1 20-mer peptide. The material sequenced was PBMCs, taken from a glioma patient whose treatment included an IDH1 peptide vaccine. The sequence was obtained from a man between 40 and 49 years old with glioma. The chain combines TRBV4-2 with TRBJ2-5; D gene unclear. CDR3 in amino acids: CASSQELGRKETQYF. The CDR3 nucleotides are TGTGCCAGCAGCCAAGAGCTGGGAAGGAAGGAGACCCAGTACTTC.